This TCR beta chain was captured by sequencing in a study of graft-versus-host responses after intestinal transplantation. Using immunoSEQ multiplex PCR, the repertoire was profiled, and TCRdb retains in-frame clones only, with some absent. The table has roughly 77,000 clones, 80% to 90% seen once; the top ten hold 2% to 3%. This CDR3 comprises 19 residues. Germline V gene data show CDR1 as MNHEY and CDR2 as SMNVEV (reference sequence). V shed 5 bases and J shed 1 base, with 25 bases lying between them. In the case of this clone: The antigen remains undetermined.

The sequencing here drew on unstimulated CD8+ T cells sorted from spleen or lymph node cells, taken before intestinal transplant. This TCR was sampled from a human donor who received an intestinal transplant. The V gene is TRBV27, the J gene TRBJ2-3, with D possibly being TRBD1 (6 bases). CDR3 in DNA: TGTGCCAGCAGTCCCCTGGGACAAGGGCCCTTCCCCGGCACAGATACGCAGTATTTT. It specifies CASSPLGQGPFPGTDTQYF.